Each of the 18 T cell receptor beta chains below was sequenced from the same sample in a study of shared clonotypes between healthy human individuals. Profiling relied on immunoSEQ multiplex PCR, and the TCRdb table lists in-frame clones only, not all of them. The data contain some 580,000 clones, more than 95% of them singletons. Material: naive CD4+ T cells sorted from blood. Noted subset: CD45RA+ positively selected. The origin of the receptors is a woman aged 25 to 39 in good health.

The rearrangement joins TRBV21-1 to TRBJ2-5; the table's TRBD2 call for D was not verified on the DNA. TRBV21-1 has pseudogene status. The CDR3 is 18 residues long. The chain's CDR3 is CASSSLELGGGLQETQYF. The CDR3 coding sequence is TGTGCCAGCAGCTCGCTGGAACTGGGCGGAGGACTCCAAGAGACCCAGTACTTC.

The CDR3 protein is CASSRNGAGPNNNEQFF. CDR3 DNA sequence: TGTGCCAGCAGCCGCAACGGGGCGGGACCTAATAACAATGAGCAGTTCTTC. The V gene is TRBV7-3, the J gene TRBJ2-1, with D possibly being TRBD2 (6 bases). Trimming stripped 5 bases from V and 5 bases from J, with 22 bases between. Germline loops: CDR1 SGHTA, CDR2 FQGTGA. CDR3 length: 17 amino acids.

The chain uses TRBV2 and TRBJ2-1; 11 bases match TRBD2. CDR1 and CDR2 (germline): SNHLY, FYNNEI. This CDR3 is 16 amino acids long. The V segment lost 3 bases and the J segment 3 bases; nucleotides outside the gene matches: 4. The DNA of the CDR3 is TGTGCCAGCAGTGACCTCGGGACTAGCGGCTACAATGAGCAGTTCTTC. It encodes CASSDLGTSGYNEQFF.

The V gene is TRBV28, the J gene TRBJ2-3; D gene unclear. V lost 4 bases and J lost 8, with 13 bases in between. CDR3 length equals 13 residues. Per the germline V gene, CDR1 is MDHEN and CDR2 is SYDVKM. In nucleotides, the CDR3 is TGTGCCAGCAGTTCCGGGCCCCCGGGTACGCAGTATTTT. Its protein is CASSSGPPGTQYF.

This clone was seen just once. This sequence joins TRBV5-6 and TRBJ1-5; D is undetermined. The V gene lost 0 bases and the J gene lost 4 bases, with 11 bases spanning the gap. The CDR3 is 15 residues long. The germline V gene has CDR1 SGHDT and CDR2 YYEEEE. CDR3 nucleotide sequence: TGTGCCAGCAGCTTGGCCCAGGCTATAAATCAGCCCCAGCATTTT. This codes for CASSLAQAINQPQHF.

The gene calls are TRBV5-1 and TRBJ2-3; D is undetermined. Germline CDR1 reads SGHRS; CDR2 reads YFSETQ. CDR3 length equals 18 residues. Trimming took 1 base from V and 3 from J, leaving 21 bases between them. The CDR3 DNA sequence: TGCGCCAGCAGCTTGTTTCAATGGGGTGCTGGAAGAACAGATACGCAGTATTTT. Its protein is CASSLFQWGAGRTDTQYF. Using reference TRBV5-1 and TRBJ2-3 for the parts outside the CDR3, the full variable domain is KAGVTQTPRYLIKTRGQQVTLSCSPISGHRSVSWYQQTPGQGLQFLFEYFSETQRNKGNFPGRFSGRQFSNSRSEMNVSTLELGDSALYLCASSLFQWGAGRTDTQYFGPGTRLTVL.

The rearrangement links TRBV5-6 to TRBJ2-5; D ambiguous. Trimming took 2 bases from V and 3 from J, leaving 2 bases between them. The germline CDR1 and CDR2 sequences are SGHDT and YYEEEE. This CDR3 comprises 11 residues. The CDR3 nucleotides read TGTGCCAGCAGCTTCGAAGAGACCCAGTACTTC. Translated: CASSFEETQYF.

V gene TRBV28 combines with J gene TRBJ2-5, with TRBD2 matching 8 bases. The tail of the sequence fits TRBJ2-7 better, so the J call may be wrong. Germline V gene sequence: CDR1 MDHEN, CDR2 SYDVKM. The CDR3 consists of 15 residues. For the CDR3, the DNA is TGTGCCAGTCTCCGAGTTCAGCGGGGGACCTACGAGCAGTACTTC. This gives the protein CASLRVQRGTYEQYF.

The chain links TRBV2 to TRBJ2-3, with 10 nucleotides matching TRBD2. This CDR3 spans 15 amino acids. Germline trimming cut 2 bases from V and 10 bases from J; bases unmatched to any gene: 9. CDR1 and CDR2 from the germline V gene are SNHLY and FYNNEI. The CDR3 region is CASSEFLAGEGSQYF. CDR3 nucleotide sequence: TGTGCCAGCAGTGAATTCCTAGCGGGAGAGGGGTCGCAGTATTTT.

The chain links TRBV30 to TRBJ2-3; 9 bases are shared with TRBD1. The CDR3 runs to 12 residues. CDR1 is GTSNPN, CDR2 SVGIG, per germline (reference sequence). Trimming at V came to 5 bases and at J to 6 bases, leaving 3 bases not matched to a gene. The chain's CDR3 is CAWGTGIDTQYF. The CDR3 coding sequence is TGTGCCTGGGGGACAGGGATTGATACGCAGTATTTT.

Written as DNA, the CDR3 is TGTGCCAGCAGCTCCACCCCAGAGACCCAGTACTTC. Translated, it gives CASSSTPETQYF. The V call is TRBV11-2, the J call TRBJ2-5; D gene uncertain. The CDR3 has 12 amino acids. In germline, CDR1 is SGHAT, CDR2 FQNNGV. The V end lost 4 bases, the J end lost 4 bases, and 7 bases lay between the germline ends. Complete variable domain (other parts from reference TRBV11-2 and TRBJ2-5): EAGVAQSPRYKIIEKRQSVAFWCNPISGHATLYWYQQILGQGPKLLIQFQNNGVVDDSQLPKDRFSAERLKGVDSTLKIQPAKLEDSAVYLCASSSTPETQYFGPGTRLLVL.

The rearrangement links TRBV18 to TRBJ1-1; unclear D gene. The CDR3 is 18 residues long. V was shortened by 1 base and J by 1 base, with 19 bases between the two germline ends. CDR1 and CDR2 (germline): KGHSH, LQKENI. The CDR3 sequence is CASSPLSGGGGRNTEAFF. The CDR3 region has the DNA TGTGCCAGCTCACCACTAAGCGGCGGTGGTGGTCGGAACACTGAAGCTTTCTTT. Complete variable domain (other parts from reference TRBV18 and TRBJ1-1): NAGVMQNPRHLVRRRGQEARLRCSPMKGHSHVYWYRQLPEEGLKFMVYLQKENIIDESGMPKERFSAEFPKEGPSILRIQQVVRGDSAAYFCASSPLSGGGGRNTEAFFGQGTRLTVV.

This clone appeared once. The gene calls are TRBV28 and TRBJ2-7; D gene ambiguous. Germline V gene sequence: CDR1 MDHEN, CDR2 SYDVKM. CDR3 length equals 13 residues. V lost 3 bases and J 2 bases, leaving 8 bases between the germline ends. In DNA, the CDR3 is TGTGCCAGCAGTTTCCCTACTGCCTACGAGCAGTACTTC. Encoded protein: CASSFPTAYEQYF.

V usage is TRBV6-4 and J usage is TRBJ2-2; D gene uncertain. Trimming left V 6 bases short and J 3 bases short, with 17 bases between. The CDR3 totals 16 residues. The germline V gene encodes CDR1 MRHNA and CDR2 SNTAGT. The CDR3 protein is CASRSAIAPHTGELFF. CDR3 nucleotides: TGTGCCAGCAGATCTGCTATTGCCCCCCACACCGGGGAGCTGTTTTTT.

The CDR3, as DNA: TGTGCCAGCAGTCAAAACTACGAGCAGTACTTC. It encodes CASSQNYEQYF. The chain carries TRBV2 and TRBJ2-7, with D unclear. The CDR3 sequence is 11 residues long. Germline V gives CDR1 SNHLY, CDR2 FYNNEI. V lost 5 bases and J lost 3, with 5 bases in between.

About this clone itself: Other DNA sequences in the same sample also yield this CDR3. V usage is TRBV5-1 and J usage is TRBJ2-5; the D is unclear. V was trimmed by 0 bases and J by 3 bases, leaving 6 bases between them. Germline V CDR1 and CDR2: SGHRS, YFSETQ. This CDR3 is 13 amino acids long. The CDR3 DNA reads as TGCGCCAGCAGCTTGGGGCTAGAAGAGACCCAGTACTTC. It translates to CASSLGLEETQYF.

The CDR3 DNA reads TGTGCCAGCGGATCCCCCTATGGGGGCAATCCTACGATGCAGTACTTC. Protein: CASGSPYGGNPTMQYF. The V and J genes are TRBV28 and TRBJ2-7; D perhaps matches TRBD1 (6 bases). V lost 8 bases and J 9 bases, leaving 29 bases between the germline ends. The V gene's germline CDR1 is MDHEN and CDR2 SYDVKM. The CDR3 extends over 16 amino acids.

This rearrangement joins TRBV6-6 to TRBJ1-3; D is possibly TRBD1 (5 bases). The CDR3 has 16 residues. Per the germline V gene, CDR1 is MNHNY and CDR2 is SVGAGI (reference sequence). V was trimmed by 0 bases and J by 0 bases, leaving 9 bases between them. CDR3 loop: CASSYSGDSSGNTIYF. The CDR3, as DNA: TGTGCCAGCAGTTACTCAGGTGACAGCTCTGGAAACACCATATATTTT.